This T cell receptor beta chain was sequenced during a study of T cells expressing NK-cell markers. TCR beta cDNA was made by 5'RACE template switching with UMIs. TCRdb re-called the 5' RACE reads; one entry per CDR3 protein, DNA not given. The sample table sets out 200,000 to 300,000 distinct CDR3 sequences. This CDR3 spans 14 amino acids. Germline values: CDR1 DFQATT, CDR2 SNEGSKA (reference sequence). Overall study results and limits: Dominant NKG2C+ clonotypes accounted for roughly 1.0-8% of CD8+ T cells in about 6 donors.

To note about this clonotype: The antigen is undetermined.

The gene calls are TRBV20-1 and TRBJ1-1; with no DNA, the TCRdb D assignment of TRBD1 cannot be verified. This TCR came from a man between 18 and 35 years old in good health. Sequencing was carried out using blood T cells: a sorted CD56 or NKG2C T cell subset, CD4+ or CD8+ T cells, or bulk PBMC T cells (not recorded which). This CDR3 reads CSAANRGDNTEAFF.